This T cell receptor (beta chain) is from a study of low-dose radiotherapy and immunotherapy resistance in tumors (dated by TCRdb to 2022 to 2024). In the study overall: In Cohort 1, 0.5 Gy per fraction was delivered every 2 weeks, and a total PTV dose of 6.5 Gy was prescribed. Patients in Cohort 2 were given 1 Gy per fraction every two weeks, for a total of 13 Gy across 26 weeks. Nivolumab and ipilimumab were both given intravenously, with nivolumab at a 240 mg flat dose every two weeks and ipilimumab at 1 mg/kg every six weeks. Every two weeks, patients got intravenous cyclophosphamide at 200 mg/m2, given one day ahead of each radiation and immunotherapy administration. Patients took aspirin 300 mg orally once daily for four cycles, starting on cycle 1 day 1. No randomization into treatment groups was done for the people taking part in the trial. Eight patients were included in the translational analysis: three from the first dose cohort and the first five from the second dose cohort.

The instrument was an Illumina HiSeq 2500. Superscript III and a set of TRAV- and TRBV-specific primers were used to synthesize first-strand cDNA, so that both TCRalpha and TCRbeta chains were covered. A roughly 19-cycle PCR with Phusion amplified the TCRs, pairing a constant-region primer with the adapter that was attached to the V primers. The isolated mRNA was amplified using the MessageAmp II aRNA Amplification Kit, with in vitro transcription performed for roughly 15 hours at 37 degrees C. mRNA for TCR sequencing was isolated with the Dynabeads mRNA DIRECT Purification Kit. Indexed Illumina adapters were added in a second Phusion PCR of 20 to 30 cycles, after which AMPure XP beads were used to purify the products. In the source study's methods: Custom Perl scripts were used to pool TCR sequences that encoded the same protein, to remove out-of-frame sequences, and to calculate the abundance of each clonotype. The analysis excluded TCR sequences that were supported by just one read. Shannon entropy, Gini index, clonality, richness, and the frequency of TCRs shared between repertoires were included as repertoire metrics. In-frame beta chains were kept once TCRdb had trimmed the public reads at Q25 with fastp and called clones with MiXCR. Duplicate CDR3 protein sequences are folded into a single record with the most common DNA and genes. TCRdb's processing, not the authors' own work, is the source of the V and J calls. The sample data list around 69,000 distinct CDR3 sequences, and about a third of these were observed just once. The top ten constitute 11% of the sample.

Comments on this clonotype: No cognate antigen has been identified for it. No base qualities exist here, and no much larger clone lies one base off it.

The time point label corresponds to: before trial treatment. Donors were enrolled in RACIN, a single-arm phase I dose-escalation trial in which nivolumab, ipilimumab, aspirin, low-dose cyclophosphamide and low-dose radiotherapy were combined. Patients with advanced, TIL-negative solid tumors were considered eligible. The clonotype originates from a female donor with ovarian cancer. The specimen was PBMCs, collected before treatment.

The bases read TGTGCCAGCGGTGGGCGACTAGGCACCGGGGAGCTGTTTTTT. Its protein product is CASGGRLGTGELFF. This receptor chain uses TRBV2 and TRBJ2-2; TRBD2 could be the D gene, as 6 bases match. The germline V gene sets CDR1 to SNHLY and CDR2 to FYNNEI. Inclusive of the bounding cysteine and phenylalanine, the CDR3 is 14 residues long. Of all the DNA, just the CDR3 is kept, 42 bases in frame from base 1. Between the V and J ends, shortened by 8 bases and 4 bases respectively, the junction contains 14 bases.